This T cell receptor (beta chain) was recorded in a study of blood T cells in healthy people across ages. General study results and limits: It was held that diversity estimates obtained from one million T cells represented underestimates.

Details on this clonotype: What it binds is unknown.

V lost 10 bases to trimming and J lost 4 bases, with 0 bases between them. The germline gives CDR1 KGHDR, CDR2 SFDVKD. The CDR3 spans 9 residues. Russia was home to the donors, healthy Caucasian individuals aged 6 to 90. Using a J-beta primer mix together with a sample-barcoded 5' primer, a second PCR was run for about 6 to 12 cycles. The template-switch adaptor, which had 12 random nucleotides, put a tag on each cDNA molecule. Each CDR3 protein is one row after TCRdb ran MiXCR on the 5' RACE reads. The sample lists 800,000 or so distinct CDR3 sequences, more than 20% occurring once. Another study also made use of these data, one on T cells of mothers and their children. That work adds: All extracted RNA went into cDNA synthesis, about 1.4 ug per 15 ul.

This receptor was identified in a boy aged 10-17 years in good health. The rearrangement uses TRBV24-1 and TRBJ1-4; no definite D call. Sequenced sample: blood. CDR3 protein: CATNEKLFF. The CDR3, as DNA: TGTGCCACTAATGAAAAACTGTTTTTT.